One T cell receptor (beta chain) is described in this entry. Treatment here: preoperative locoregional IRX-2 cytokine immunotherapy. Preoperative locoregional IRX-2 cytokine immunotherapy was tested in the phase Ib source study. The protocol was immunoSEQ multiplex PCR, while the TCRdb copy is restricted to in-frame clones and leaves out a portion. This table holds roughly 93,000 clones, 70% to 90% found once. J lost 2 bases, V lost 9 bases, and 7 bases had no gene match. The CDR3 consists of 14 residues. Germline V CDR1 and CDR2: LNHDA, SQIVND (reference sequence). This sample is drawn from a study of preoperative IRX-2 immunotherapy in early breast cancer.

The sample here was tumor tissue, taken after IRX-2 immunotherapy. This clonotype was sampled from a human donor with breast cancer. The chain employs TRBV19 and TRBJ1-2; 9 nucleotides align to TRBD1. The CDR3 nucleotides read TGTGCCAGCAAACGGGACAGGGAGAACTATGGCTACACCTTC. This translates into CASKRDRENYGYTF.